This TCR beta chain was obtained from a study of OX40 agonist ivuxolimab in advanced cancers. Study-wide context: Patients were dosed intravenously with ivuxolimab at 0.01 to 10 mg/kg every 2 weeks. Eligibility admitted prior anti-PD-1, anti-PD-L1 or anti-CTLA-4 therapy; 30% to 40% had some. General study findings and limits: Normalized expansion of T-cell clones was also low for some nonresponders. Expanded peripheral T-cell antigen specificity went undetermined.

Germline CDR1 reads SGHAT; CDR2 reads FQNNGV. V was pared by 1 base and J by 4 bases, with 14 bases between. This CDR3 has 16 amino acids. This clone was counted a few times. Its cognate antigen is unknown. Here immunoSEQ multiplex PCR was the method, and the copy in TCRdb shows in-frame clones only, minus some. The table shows around 57,000 clones, with 70% to 85% occurring only once. This sample comprised CD4+ or CD8+ T cells sorted from blood, obtained in a trial of the OX40 agonist ivuxolimab. The chain recombines TRBV11-2 with TRBJ1-3, with a weak D call TRBD1 (5 bases). This receptor was obtained from an adult with an advanced solid tumor such as melanoma, head and neck, liver or kidney cancer. The CDR3 reads CASSLATWGVGNTIYF. The CDR3 DNA sequence: TGTGCCAGCAGCTTAGCGACCTGGGGGGTCGGAAACACCATATATTTT. The full variable domain, rest sourced from reference TRBV11-2 and TRBJ1-3, is EAGVAQSPRYKIIEKRQSVAFWCNPISGHATLYWYQQILGQGPKLLIQFQNNGVVDDSQLPKDRFSAERLKGVDSTLKIQPAKLEDSAVYLCASSLATWGVGNTIYFGEGSWLTVV.